The 5 T cell receptor beta chains below all came from one sample that was sequenced in a study of T cell clones after liver transplantation. TCRdb keeps only in-frame clones here, not all; method: immunoSEQ multiplex PCR. The sample lists 16,000 or so clones; 80% to 90% were seen once. This specimen consisted of CD8+ T cells from blood, obtained just over 45 months after liver transplant. These receptor sequences come from a human patient who received a liver transplant. The T cells may partly be graft donor cells.

The chain is built from TRBV27 and TRBJ2-2, with 13 bases matching TRBD2. Germline V gene data show CDR1 as MNHEY and CDR2 as SMNVEV (reference sequence). This CDR3 has 15 residues. With 4 bases clipped from V and 8 bases from J, the junction kept 4 bases outside the gene matches. CDR3: CASSSGLAGVGELFF. CDR3 nucleotide sequence: TGTGCCAGCAGTTCCGGACTAGCGGGAGTGGGGGAGCTGTTTTTT.

The gene calls are TRBV9 and TRBJ1-1; D is uncertain. Germline CDR1 and CDR2: SGDLS and YYNGEE. V lost 0 bases and J 3 bases, leaving 9 bases between the germline ends. The CDR3 runs 14 residues. CDR3 loop: CASSVASWDTEAFF. For the CDR3, the DNA is TGTGCCAGCAGCGTAGCTTCTTGGGACACTGAAGCTTTCTTT.

J is TRBJ1-2 and V is TRBV28, with 7 bases lining up with TRBD1. This CDR3 has 16 residues. The V gene end was trimmed by 2 bases and the J gene end by 3 bases; junction bases not matched to a gene: 9. Germline V gene lookup returns CDR1 MDHEN and CDR2 SYDVKM. As DNA, the CDR3 is TGTGCCAGCAGTTTAAAGGGGGCGGGAAAAGACTATGGCTACACCTTC. This gives the protein CASSLKGAGKDYGYTF.

The chain carries TRBV6-1 and TRBJ1-5; TRBD1 is a possible D gene (5 bases). Trimming cost V 6 bases and J 6 bases, with 15 bases left between them. Germline values: CDR1 MNHNS, CDR2 SASEGT. This CDR3 comprises 14 residues. The CDR3 loop reads CASRPGPGIQPQHF. CDR3 DNA: TGTGCCAGCAGACCGGGGCCGGGTATTCAGCCCCAGCATTTT.

J is TRBJ2-1 and V is TRBV19, with D possibly called TRBD1 or TRBD2 (6 bases each). CDR1 and CDR2 from the germline V gene are LNHDA and SQIVND (reference sequence). The CDR3 has 15 amino acids. V was cut by 4 bases and J by 1 base, with 11 bases left in between. This chain's CDR3 is CASSSLGGSYNEQFF. The CDR3 nucleotides read TGTGCCAGTAGTAGCCTAGGGGGGTCCTACAATGAGCAGTTCTTC.